Listed here is a single TCR beta chain. These data belong to a study of blood T cell repertoires in COVID-19. In the study overall: Acute-phase and convalescent COVID-19 samples originated in the United States, Italy and Spain. Sources were T cells, B-cell-depleted T cells, or PBMCs; the material itself was cDNA or gDNA.

Trimming pared 5 bases from V and 3 bases from J, leaving 22 bases between. CDR3 length: 17 amino acids. The germline V gene encodes CDR1 SEHNR and CDR2 FQNEAQ (reference sequence). Per the original methods: Cell counts per sample came from amplifying reference gene primers. The assay was immunoSEQ multiplex PCR, and TCRdb's table has in-frame clones only and misses some. V, J and clone size reflect that table, while D and trimming were determined from the DNA. Counted here are about 150,000 clones, 75% to 90% occurring once; the ten biggest clones make up roughly 3.2%. The clonotype originates from a woman aged 55-69 years with active COVID-19. The source material was peripheral blood. This chain connects TRBV7-9 to TRBJ1-1; TRBD1 might be the D (6 bases). DNA of the CDR3: TGTGCCAGCAGCAAATTCGCGACCGGGACACCCTACACTGAAGCTTTCTTT. Residues: CASSKFATGTPYTEAFF.